This is a list of T cell receptor beta chains from one sample in a study of T cell responses to AZD1222 COVID-19 vaccine. Only in-frame clones appear in the TCRdb table, and some are missing; sequencing was by immunoSEQ multiplex PCR. The table shows 75,000 to 100,000 clones, with 85% to 90% occurring only once. Sequencing used peripheral blood, obtained on day 0 of MenACWY control vaccination. The receptors originated from an adult in good health. Both conserved end residues are part of each CDR3. D genes are given only for firm matches. Size is stated for part of the rows, as once, few or many counts, or as a class when the clone is expanded.

>-|-|TRBV6-5
CASQSGGNTIYF
>-|-|TRBV20-1
CSASGTPTNEKLFF
>-|-|TRBV28
CASSLDGRVLQGNQPQHF
>-|-|TRBV3-1/TRBV3-2
CASSHQGNIQYF
>TRBD2|-|TRBV19
CASSIGGGAWNEQFF
>TRBD1|-|TRBV25-1
CASSGTGGKETQYF
>-|-|TRBV5-1
CASSLEFGGPQPQHF
>-|once|TRBV4-3
CASSQESTGRSPLHF
>TRBD1|-|TRBV5-6
CASSSDRGRGTEAFF
>-|-|TRBV14
CASSAVNYGYTF
>-|-|TRBV19
CASSPTARVTEAFF
>-|-|TRBV3-1/TRBV3-2
CASSQARDSPLHF
>-|-|TRBV13
CASSDTKGALGNTIYF
>-|-|TRBV7-9
CASRPHTDTGELFF
>TRBD1|-|TRBV5-6
CASSSMTGVGEKLFF
>-|-|TRBV30
CAWSPGRSNQPQHF
>-|once|TRBV4-1
CASSLDAGAPNYGYTF
>-|-|TRBV6-5
CASSYHRDVGTDTQYF
>-|-|TRBV7-2
CASSLATRNTEAFF
>-|-|TRBV29-1
CSVGARNQPQHF
>-|-|TRBV5-1
CASGRDRSSGANVLTF
>-|-|TRBV6-5
CASTGNTGELFF
>-|-|TRBV4-1
CASSQDRRGNEDTQYF
>TRBD1|-|TRBV9
CASSVRPGQGREGNTIYF
>-|-|TRBV6-5
CASSYQGLEAFF
>-|few|TRBV20-1
CSASTGWGTQYF
>-|-|TRBV6-5
CASSYRRMGENSPLHF
>TRBD1|-|TRBV6-1
CASSASGTDSNQPQHF
>-|once|TRBV28
CASSSLGAGSGANVLTF
>-|-|TRBV18
CASSPNEVYNYGYTF
>TRBD2|-|TRBV28
CASSLLASGGVTDTQYF
>-|-|TRBV5-6
CASSREYTDTQYF
>TRBD1|-|TRBV11-1
CASSLAGGRSPLHF